This T cell receptor beta chain was sequenced during a study of read filtering for tumor transcriptome and immune sequencing. Across the study: Patients were approximately 18 male and 11 to 15 female, mean age 65.9 years, range about 40 to 85.

This clonotype appeared many times. Its antigen is as yet unknown. Every patient had bone marrow sampled while the disease was active. V lost 3 bases and J lost 7; bases outside the gene matches: 9. Germline V CDR1 and CDR2: LGHDT, YNNKEL (reference sequence). The CDR3 consists of 16 residues. Broader study findings: The CD138-negative fraction was mixed bone marrow immune cells, not pure T cells.

The library was built from roughly 400 ng RNA with molecular barcoded adaptors for alpha/delta and beta/gamma chains. TCRdb itself ran the reads through MiXCR, one entry per CDR3 protein. The sample records about 86,000 distinct CDR3 sequences, about 12% being singletons. The chain has TRBV3-1 and TRBJ1-6; the match to TRBD1 covers 7 bases. The clonotype comes from a donor aged 40 or older with multiple myeloma. Sample: a population of CD138-negative cells sorted from bone marrow. The DNA of the CDR3 is TGTGCCAGCAGCCAGACGAGCCGGGACAGCAATTCACCCCTCCACTTT. It codes for CASSQTSRDSNSPLHF. Full variable domain (rest looked up from reference TRBV3-1 and TRBJ1-6): DTAVSQTPKYLVTQMGNDKSIKCEQNLGHDTMYWYKQDSKKFLKIMFSYNNKELIINETVPNRFSPKSPDKAHLNLHINSLELGDSAVYFCASSQTSRDSNSPLHFGNGTRLTVT.